Given below is one T cell receptor beta chain in context. The source of the sample is a study of blood T cells in healthy people across ages. CDR3 length equals 15 residues. Germline CDR1 is MNHNY and CDR2 is SVGAGI (reference sequence). V lost 2 bases to trimming and J lost 4 bases, with 14 bases between them. Then a second PCR, running roughly 7 to 11 cycles, was carried out with a sample-barcoded 5' primer and a J-beta primer mix. TCRdb called the 5' RACE reads again in MiXCR, with one record for every CDR3 protein. Among about 1.4 million distinct CDR3 sequences listed, roughly 59% were seen once.

The sample taken for sequencing was blood. The genes are TRBV6-6 and TRBJ1-2, with D possibly being TRBD1 (6 bases). The source of this sequence is a man between 18 and 29 years old in good health. CDR3 residues: CASSYRDNLSYGYTF. CDR3 sequence (DNA): TGTGCCAGCAGTTACCGGGACAACCTAAGCTATGGCTACACCTTC.